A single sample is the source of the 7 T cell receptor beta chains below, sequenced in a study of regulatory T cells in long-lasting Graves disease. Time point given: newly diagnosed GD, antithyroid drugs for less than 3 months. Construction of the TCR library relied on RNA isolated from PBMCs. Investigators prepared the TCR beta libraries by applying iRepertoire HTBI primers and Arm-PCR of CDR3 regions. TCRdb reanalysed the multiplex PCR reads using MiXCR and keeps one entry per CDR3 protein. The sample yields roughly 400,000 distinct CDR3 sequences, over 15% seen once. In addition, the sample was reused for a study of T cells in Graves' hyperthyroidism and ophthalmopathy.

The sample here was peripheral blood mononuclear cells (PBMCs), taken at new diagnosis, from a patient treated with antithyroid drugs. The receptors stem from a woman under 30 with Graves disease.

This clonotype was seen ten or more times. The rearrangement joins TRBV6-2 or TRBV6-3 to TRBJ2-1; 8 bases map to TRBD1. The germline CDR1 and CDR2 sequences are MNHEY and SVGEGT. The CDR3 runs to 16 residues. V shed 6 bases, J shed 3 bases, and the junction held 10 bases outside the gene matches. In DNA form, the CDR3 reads TGTGCCAGCAGGAAAACCACCGGGACAGGCTACAATGAGCAGTTCTTC. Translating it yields CASRKTTGTGYNEQFF.

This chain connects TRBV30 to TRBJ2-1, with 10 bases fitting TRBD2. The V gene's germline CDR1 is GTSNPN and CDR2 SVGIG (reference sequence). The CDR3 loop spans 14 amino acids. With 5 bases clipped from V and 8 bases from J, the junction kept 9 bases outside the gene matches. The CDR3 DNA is TGTGCCTGGGAACGTAGCGGGAGGAGGTATGAGCAGTTCTTC. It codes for CAWERSGRRYEQFF.

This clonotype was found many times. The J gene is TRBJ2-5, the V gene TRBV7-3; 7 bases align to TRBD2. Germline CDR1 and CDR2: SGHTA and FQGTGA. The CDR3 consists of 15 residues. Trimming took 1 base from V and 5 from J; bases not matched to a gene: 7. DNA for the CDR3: TGTGCCAGCAGCTTAAATCGCGGGAGCCGGGAGACCCAGTACTTC. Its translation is CASSLNRGSRETQYF.

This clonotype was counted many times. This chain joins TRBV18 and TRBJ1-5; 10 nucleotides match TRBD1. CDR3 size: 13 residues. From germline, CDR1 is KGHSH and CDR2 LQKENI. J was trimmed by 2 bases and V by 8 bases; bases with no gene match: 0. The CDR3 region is CASGTGGNQPQHF. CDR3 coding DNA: TGTGCCAGCGGGACAGGGGGCAATCAGCCCCAGCATTTT.

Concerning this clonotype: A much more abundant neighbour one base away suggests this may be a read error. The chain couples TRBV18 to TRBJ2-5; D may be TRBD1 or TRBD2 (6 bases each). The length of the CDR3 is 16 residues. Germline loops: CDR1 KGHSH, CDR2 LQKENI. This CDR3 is CASSPLGGGNQETRYF. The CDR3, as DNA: TGTGCCAGCTCACCCTTAGGAGGGGGGAACCAAGAGACCCGGTACTTC.

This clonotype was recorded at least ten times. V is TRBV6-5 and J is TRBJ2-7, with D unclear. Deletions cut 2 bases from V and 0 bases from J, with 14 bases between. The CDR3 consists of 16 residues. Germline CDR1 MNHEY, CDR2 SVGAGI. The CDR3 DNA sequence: TGTGCCAGCAGTTACGAGGTGGGGATTAGCTCCTACGAGCAGTACTTC. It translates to CASSYEVGISSYEQYF.

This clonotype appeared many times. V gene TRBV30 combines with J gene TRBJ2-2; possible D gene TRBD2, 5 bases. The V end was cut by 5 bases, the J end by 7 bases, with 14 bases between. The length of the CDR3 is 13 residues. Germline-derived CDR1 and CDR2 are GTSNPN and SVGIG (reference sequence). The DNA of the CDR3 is TGTGCCTGGTCAAAAGGCACTAGCGGGGAGCTGTTTTTT. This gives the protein CAWSKGTSGELFF.